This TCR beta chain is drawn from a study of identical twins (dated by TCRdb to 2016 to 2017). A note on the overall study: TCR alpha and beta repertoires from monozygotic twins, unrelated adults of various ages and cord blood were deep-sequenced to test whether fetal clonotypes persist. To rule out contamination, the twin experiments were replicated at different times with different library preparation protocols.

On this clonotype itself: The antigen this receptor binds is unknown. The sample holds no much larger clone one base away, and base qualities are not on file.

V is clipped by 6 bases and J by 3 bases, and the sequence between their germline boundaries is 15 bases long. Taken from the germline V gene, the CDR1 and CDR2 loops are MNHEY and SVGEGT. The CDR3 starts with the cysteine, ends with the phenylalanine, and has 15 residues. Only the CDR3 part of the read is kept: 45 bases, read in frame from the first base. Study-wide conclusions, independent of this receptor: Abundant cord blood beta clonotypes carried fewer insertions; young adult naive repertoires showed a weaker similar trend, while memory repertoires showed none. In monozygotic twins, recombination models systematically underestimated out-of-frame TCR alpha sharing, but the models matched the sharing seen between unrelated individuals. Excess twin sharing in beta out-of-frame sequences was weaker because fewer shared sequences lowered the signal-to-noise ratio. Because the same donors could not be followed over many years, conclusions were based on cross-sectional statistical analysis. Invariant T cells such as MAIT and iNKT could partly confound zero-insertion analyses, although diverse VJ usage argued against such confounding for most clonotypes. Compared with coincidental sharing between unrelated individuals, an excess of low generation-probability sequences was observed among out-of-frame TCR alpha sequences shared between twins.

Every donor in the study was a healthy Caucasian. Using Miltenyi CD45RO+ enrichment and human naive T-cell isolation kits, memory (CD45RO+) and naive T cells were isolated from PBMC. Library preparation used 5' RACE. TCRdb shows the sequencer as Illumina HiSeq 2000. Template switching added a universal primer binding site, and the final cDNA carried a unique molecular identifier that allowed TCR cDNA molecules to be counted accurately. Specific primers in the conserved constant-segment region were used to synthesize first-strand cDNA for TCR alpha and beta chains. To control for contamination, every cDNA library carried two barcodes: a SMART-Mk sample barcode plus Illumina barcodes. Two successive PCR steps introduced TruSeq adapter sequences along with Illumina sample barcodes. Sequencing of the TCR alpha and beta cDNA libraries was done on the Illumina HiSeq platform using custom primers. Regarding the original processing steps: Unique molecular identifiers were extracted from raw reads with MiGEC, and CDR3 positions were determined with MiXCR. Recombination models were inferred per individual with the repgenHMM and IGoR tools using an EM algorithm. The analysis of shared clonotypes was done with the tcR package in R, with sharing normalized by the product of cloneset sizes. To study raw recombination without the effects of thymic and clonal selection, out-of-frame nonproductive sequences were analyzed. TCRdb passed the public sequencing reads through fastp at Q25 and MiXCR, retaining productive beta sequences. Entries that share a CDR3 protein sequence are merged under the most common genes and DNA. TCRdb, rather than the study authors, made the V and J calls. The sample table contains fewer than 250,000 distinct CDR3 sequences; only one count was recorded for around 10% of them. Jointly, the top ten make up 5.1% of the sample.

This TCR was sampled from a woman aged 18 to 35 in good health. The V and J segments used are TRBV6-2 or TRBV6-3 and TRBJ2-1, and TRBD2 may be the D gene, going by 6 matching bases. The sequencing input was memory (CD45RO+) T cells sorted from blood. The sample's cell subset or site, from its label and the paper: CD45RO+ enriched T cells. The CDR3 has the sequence CASRTPGGYYNEQFF. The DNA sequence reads TGTGCCAGCAGGACACCCGGGGGTTACTACAATGAGCAGTTCTTC.